The 13 T cell receptor beta chains given below trace back to one sample, sequenced in a study of cytomegalovirus exposure and HLA in healthy donors. PCR employed 60 Vbeta and 13 Jbeta primers. Assay: immunoSEQ multiplex PCR; the TCRdb copy retains only in-frame clones and omits some. The sample lists tens of thousands of clones; around 72% were seen once. Sequencing input: PBMCs. All receptors come from a male donor in good health and CMV-seropositive.

The chain has TRBV27 and TRBJ2-5; D may be TRBD2 (6 bases). Trimming stripped 2 bases from V and 2 bases from J, with 15 bases between. The germline V gene encodes CDR1 MNHEY and CDR2 SMNVEV (reference sequence). The CDR3 runs to 16 residues. Here the CDR3 reads CASSLTGLAIQETQYF. For the CDR3, the DNA is TGTGCCAGCAGTTTAACGGGTCTAGCGATTCAAGAGACCCAGTACTTC.

V is TRBV2 and J is TRBJ1-4; 7 bases are a match to TRBD1. V trimming: 5 bases; J trimming: 3 bases; junction bases outside the gene matches: 3. The CDR3 runs 14 residues. Germline-derived CDR1 and CDR2 are SNHLY and FYNNEI. DNA of the CDR3: TGTGCCAGCAGTTCCGGGACAGCTAATGAAAAACTGTTTTTT. Protein sequence: CASSSGTANEKLFF.

The V and J genes are TRBV4-1 and TRBJ2-7; 11 bases fit TRBD1. CDR1 and CDR2 (germline): MGHRA, YSYEKL. This CDR3 has 16 residues. The ends lost 4 bases at V and 5 bases at J; junction bases unmatched: 10. The CDR3 sequence is CASSPTGQGASNEQYF. DNA of the CDR3: TGCGCCAGCAGCCCAACCGGACAGGGGGCATCTAACGAGCAGTACTTC.

The chain recombines TRBV14 with TRBJ2-3, with TRBD2 identical over 9 bases. Germline V lookup: CDR1 SGHDN, CDR2 FVKESK. This CDR3 has 18 amino acids. The junction had 12 bases not matched to a gene; V was cut back by 1 base and J by 4 bases. The CDR3 DNA reads as TGTGCCAGCAGCCAAGTGTCCCCAATGACTAGCGGCCCAGATACGCAGTATTTT. Its protein is CASSQVSPMTSGPDTQYF. Using reference TRBV14 and TRBJ2-3 for the parts outside the CDR3, the full variable domain is EAGVTQFPSHSVIEKGQTVTLRCDPISGHDNLYWYRRVMGKEIKFLLHFVKESKQDESGMPNNRFLAERTGGTYSTLKVQPAELEDSGVYFCASSQVSPMTSGPDTQYFGPGTRLTVL.

Note on this clone: The junction and the germline gene differ at one end; a read error may be behind it. The same CDR3 also results from other DNA sequences found in this sample. The CDR3 nucleotides read TGTGCCAGTAGCTTCGGACTCAAAGAGACCCAGTACTTC. It yields the protein CASSFGLKETQYF. The chain employs TRBV11-2 and TRBJ2-5; TRBD2 might be the D (5 bases). The CDR3 is 13 amino acids. In germline, CDR1 is SGHAT, CDR2 FQNNGV.

The chain is built from TRBV4-2 and TRBJ2-6; 8 bases match TRBD1. The CDR3 consists of 18 residues. Trimming took 3 bases from V and 0 from J; bases not matched to a gene: 7. CDR1 and CDR2 (germline): LGHNA, YNFKEQ. CDR3 loop: CASSHGGQADSGANVLTF. CDR3 DNA: TGTGCCAGCAGCCATGGGGGACAGGCGGACTCTGGGGCCAACGTCCTGACTTTC.

The chain links TRBV7-2 to TRBJ2-7, with a tentative D call TRBD1 (7 bases). The CDR3 totals 15 residues. From germline, CDR1 is SGHTA and CDR2 FQGNSA. Trimming left V 5 bases short and J 5 bases short, with 19 bases between. CDR3 bases: TGTGCCAGCAGCCTAAGAGGAGGGGGCGGTGACGAGCAGTACTTC. It translates to CASSLRGGGGDEQYF. Using reference TRBV7-2 and TRBJ2-7 for the parts outside the CDR3, the full variable domain is GAGVSQSPSNKVTEKGKDVELRCDPISGHTALYWYRQSLGQGLEFLIYFQGNSAPDKSGLPSDRFSAERTGGSVSTLTIQRTQQEDSAVYLCASSLRGGGGDEQYFGPGTRLTVT.

The chain recombines TRBV27 with TRBJ2-7; 11 nucleotides agree with TRBD1. The trim removed 6 bases at V and 2 bases at J, leaving 6 bases unmatched. CDR3 length: 15 residues. Germline loops: CDR1 MNHEY, CDR2 SMNVEV (reference sequence). The CDR3 reads CASSSPGQGAYEQYF. CDR3 nucleotides: TGTGCCAGCAGCTCCCCGGGACAGGGGGCCTACGAGCAGTACTTC.

The chain links TRBV6-1 to TRBJ2-2, with TRBD1 as a possible D gene (6 bases). The CDR3 extends over 14 amino acids. V was clipped by 11 bases and J by 3 bases, with 16 bases between them. The germline CDR1 and CDR2 sequences are MNHNS and SASEGT. CDR3: CALRFGTHTGELFF. The CDR3 DNA sequence: TGTGCCCTTAGATTCGGGACACACACCGGGGAGCTGTTTTTT.

The V gene is TRBV14, the J gene TRBJ2-5, with 10 bases aligning to TRBD2. Per the germline V gene, CDR1 is SGHDN and CDR2 is FVKESK. The CDR3 has 12 residues. Unmatched junction bases numbered 1, after V lost 3 bases and J lost 9 bases. The CDR3 DNA is TGTGCCAGCAGCCAGCTAGCGGGGGCCCAGTACTTC. This codes for CASSQLAGAQYF.

The sample holds one count of this clone. Other nucleotide sequences in the sample specify the same CDR3. The V and J genes are TRBV18 and TRBJ2-1; D not certain. The V end was cut by 0 bases, the J end by 0 bases, with 6 bases between. Germline V lookup: CDR1 KGHSH, CDR2 LQKENI. This CDR3 comprises 15 residues. Here the CDR3 reads CASSPPGSSYNEQFF. CDR3 nucleotide sequence: TGTGCCAGCTCACCACCGGGCAGCTCCTACAATGAGCAGTTCTTC.

V is TRBV5-5 and J is TRBJ2-7, with TRBD1 identical over 9 bases. After removal of 4 bases from V and 7 bases from J, the junction contained 12 bases not matched to a gene. Germline CDR1 is SGHKS and CDR2 is YYEKEE (reference sequence). This CDR3 is 15 amino acids long. The CDR3, as DNA: TGTGCCAGCAGCGCCCAGACAGGGGGTCTGGAGGAGCAGTACTTC. This codes for CASSAQTGGLEEQYF.

This CDR3 reads CASSSGDRVGYGYTF. As DNA, the CDR3 is TGCGCCAGCAGCTCGGGGGACAGGGTAGGATATGGCTACACCTTC. The chain is built from TRBV5-1 and TRBJ1-2; 9 nucleotides line up with TRBD1. The CDR3 loop spans 15 amino acids. The J segment lost 5 bases and the V segment lost 3 bases, leaving 8 bases of the junction unmatched. From germline, CDR1 is SGHRS and CDR2 YFSETQ.